The 18 T cell receptor beta chains presented below share a single source sample, sequenced in a study of T cell responses to AZD1222 COVID-19 vaccine. TCRdb's copy holds only in-frame clones and misses some; the assay was immunoSEQ multiplex PCR. The sample includes around 130,000 clones, roughly 93% seen only once; the top ten take under 4%. The sample was peripheral blood, taken on day 0 of AZD1222 vaccination. All receptors derive from an adult in good health.

This chain joins TRBV6-2 or TRBV6-3 and TRBJ2-3; TRBD1 matches at 10 bases. V lost 1 base, J lost 3 bases, and 4 bases stayed unmatched. Germline V gene data show CDR1 as MNHEY and CDR2 as SVGEGT. The CDR3 runs 16 residues. CDR3 coding DNA: TGTGCCAGCAGTTACTTCCGGGACAGGGGAACAGATACGCAGTATTTT. Encoded protein: CASSYFRDRGTDTQYF.

The chain carries TRBV9 and TRBJ2-1, with 9 bases fitting TRBD2. Germline lookup yields CDR1 SGDLS and CDR2 YYNGEE. The CDR3 spans 16 residues. J gave up 6 bases and V 0 bases, and 7 bases lay outside the gene matches. CDR3: CASSVAGSGSVNEQFF. The CDR3 DNA reads as TGTGCCAGCAGCGTAGCGGGTAGCGGGAGTGTCAATGAGCAGTTCTTC. Complete variable domain (other parts from reference TRBV9 and TRBJ2-1): DSGVTQTPKHLITATGQRVTLRCSPRSGDLSVYWYQQSLDQGLQFLIQYYNGEERAKGNILERFSAQQFPDLHSELNLSSLELGDSALYFCASSVAGSGSVNEQFFGPGTRLTVL.

The CDR3 is CASSPGSVRLDQPQHF. The CDR3 DNA reads as TGTGCCAGCAGCCCAGGATCGGTTAGACTCGATCAGCCCCAGCATTTT. This chain joins TRBV3-1 (or the pseudogene TRBV3-2) and TRBJ1-5; D gene uncertain. The CDR3 sequence is 16 residues long. V dropped 4 bases and J dropped 5 bases, with 18 bases sitting between them. Germline assignment: CDR1 LGHDT and CDR2 YNNKEL (reference sequence).

The CDR3 loop reads CASSTIDNSPLHF. The CDR3 bases are TGTGCCAGCAGTACGATCGATAATTCACCCCTCCACTTT. V usage is TRBV6-6 and J usage is TRBJ1-6, with D uncertain. This CDR3 has 13 residues. Germline assignment: CDR1 MNHNY and CDR2 SVGAGI (reference sequence). V lost 5 bases and J 5 bases, leaving 7 bases between the germline ends.

The V and J genes are TRBV4-3 and TRBJ2-1, with D uncertain. Germline assignment: CDR1 LGHNA and CDR2 YSLEER. Trimming took 1 base from V and 4 from J, leaving 23 bases between them. The CDR3 contains 19 residues. CDR3 bases: TGCGCCAGCAGCCAAGGTCCCGGAGTGGACCTCCTGGGTTACAATGAGCAGTTCTTC. Translation: CASSQGPGVDLLGYNEQFF.

The chain links TRBV21-1 to TRBJ2-7; the tabulated D call, TRBD1, remains unverified against the DNA. TRBV21-1 is given as a pseudogene. The CDR3 has 15 amino acids. The CDR3 region has the DNA TGTGCCAGCAGCAATCTGGGGCACCCATCCTACGAGCAGTACTTC. As protein: CASSNLGHPSYEQYF.

The V call is TRBV5-1, the J call TRBJ1-1; no clear D. Germline values: CDR1 SGHRS, CDR2 YFSETQ. The CDR3 is 13 amino acids. V dropped 0 bases and J dropped 7 bases, with 10 bases sitting between them. CDR3 nucleotides: TGCGCCAGCAGCTTGGCTGGAGGAGATGAAGCTTTCTTT. This encodes CASSLAGGDEAFF.

The chain uses TRBV7-9 and TRBJ1-5; D is perhaps TRBD1 (6 bases). The germline gives CDR1 SEHNR, CDR2 FQNEAQ (reference sequence). V was trimmed by 5 bases and J by 1 base, leaving 18 bases between them. The CDR3 has 17 amino acids. In nucleotides, the CDR3 is TGTGCCAGCAGCCCAGGGGCCGCGGGGGACAGCAATCAGCCCCAGCATTTT. Translated: CASSPGAAGDSNQPQHF.

The chain combines TRBV28 with TRBJ1-5; D may be TRBD1 (5 bases). V lost 10 bases and J 2 bases, leaving 18 bases between the germline ends. The CDR3 consists of 15 residues. Germline CDR1 is MDHEN and CDR2 is SYDVKM. CDR3 region: CATSRGGVGNQPQHF. The CDR3 bases are TGTGCCACCAGCCGGGGGGGGGTAGGCAATCAGCCCCAGCATTTT. The full variable domain, with the rest looked up from reference TRBV28 and TRBJ1-5, is DVKVTQSSRYLVKRTGEKVFLECVQDMDHENMFWYRQDPGLGLRLIYFSYDVKMKEKGDIPEGYSVSREKKERFSLILESASTNQTSMYLCATSRGGVGNQPQHFGDGTRLSIL.

The chain links TRBV7-3 to TRBJ1-2; D gene ambiguous. Germline-derived CDR1 and CDR2 are SGHTA and FQGTGA. This CDR3 contains 13 residues. V shed 2 bases and J shed 4 bases, with 8 bases lying between them. The CDR3 coding sequence is TGTGCCAGCAGCTTAGCTCCGGGCTATGGCTACACCTTC. Amino acids: CASSLAPGYGYTF.

The genes are TRBV7-2 and TRBJ1-2; D is uncertain. The CDR3 has 15 amino acids. Trimming took off 2 bases at V and 4 bases at J, with 14 bases between the two ends. Germline V gene lookup returns CDR1 SGHTA and CDR2 FQGNSA. The chain's CDR3 is CASSLFNRDLYGYTF. Here the CDR3 DNA reads TGTGCCAGCAGCTTATTCAACAGAGATCTCTATGGCTACACCTTC.

The chain couples TRBV6-2 or TRBV6-3 to TRBJ2-7, with TRBD2 matching 14 bases. The CDR3 is made up of 17 amino acids. V gave up 1 base and J gave up 6 bases; unmatched junction bases: 8. Germline lookup yields CDR1 MNHEY and CDR2 SVGEGT. The CDR3 coding sequence is TGTGCCAGCAGTTACTATGGGACTAGCGGGAGATCGCGCGAGCAGTACTTC. This sequence encodes CASSYYGTSGRSREQYF.

The chain carries TRBV6-5 and TRBJ1-2, with a weak D call TRBD1 (6 bases). Trimming stripped 4 bases from V and 4 bases from J, with 13 bases between. The germline gives CDR1 MNHEY, CDR2 SVGAGI. This CDR3 is built from 14 residues. The CDR3 sequence: CASSSWGGGYGYTF. Written as DNA, the CDR3 is TGTGCCAGCAGTTCGTGGGGGGGCGGCTATGGCTACACCTTC.

The rearrangement uses TRBV5-1 and TRBJ2-5; D is unresolved. Trimming cost V 0 bases and J 1 base, with 7 bases left between them. Germline V gives CDR1 SGHRS, CDR2 YFSETQ. This CDR3 is 14 amino acids long. The DNA for the CDR3 is TGCGCCAGCAGCTTGGGGTCGGCCCAAGAGACCCAGTACTTC. It codes for CASSLGSAQETQYF.

The V gene is TRBV7-2, the J gene TRBJ1-6; 10 bases are shared with TRBD1. This CDR3 is 13 amino acids long. Germline CDR1 and CDR2: SGHTA and FQGNSA. Trimming took 5 bases from V and 10 from J; bases not matched to a gene: 2. The CDR3 loop reads CASSLTGGSPLHF. CDR3 bases: TGTGCCAGCAGCCTGACAGGGGGCTCACCCCTCCACTTT.

CDR3 nucleotide sequence: TGTGCCAGCAGTTTTGCTGTGACTAGCACAGATACGCAGTATTTT. Translation: CASSFAVTSTDTQYF. This chain connects TRBV28 to TRBJ2-3; D gene ambiguous. The V and J ends lost 3 bases and 0 bases respectively, with 10 bases between them. This CDR3 is built from 15 residues. The germline gives CDR1 MDHEN, CDR2 SYDVKM.

This chain joins TRBV27 and TRBJ2-1; 12 bases align to TRBD1. There are 16 residues in the CDR3. Germline lookup yields CDR1 MNHEY and CDR2 SMNVEV (reference sequence). The V and J ends lost 5 bases and 2 bases, in that order; junction bases with no gene match: 4. CDR3: CASSAGTGGPYNEQFF. Here the CDR3 DNA reads TGTGCCAGCAGTGCCGGGACAGGGGGCCCCTACAATGAGCAGTTCTTC.

The V gene is TRBV10-3, the J gene TRBJ2-1; the match to TRBD2 covers 7 bases. The CDR3 spans 14 residues. Per the germline V gene, CDR1 is ENHRY and CDR2 is SYGVKD. Unmatched junction bases numbered 11, after V lost 7 bases and J lost 8 bases. In nucleotides, the CDR3 is TGTGCCATCAAGTCTCGCGGGAGTAAGGATGAGCAGTTCTTC. This codes for CAIKSRGSKDEQFF.